The 5 T cell receptor beta chains below come from one sample, sequenced in a study of T cells after yellow fever vaccination. Using its own MiXCR run on the 5' RACE reads, TCRdb lists one record per CDR3 protein. The sample has under 550,000 distinct CDR3 sequences, about a fifth seen once. The sequences come from PBMCs, collected 20 to 25 days after the first yellow fever vaccination. Receptors originate from a man in his late teens or twenties who received the YFV17D yellow fever vaccine.

The sample holds a few counts of this clonotype. CDR3 in DNA: TGTGCCAGCAGCAAAGGGGCCAAACAGAACACTGAAGCTTTCTTT. Its translation: CASSKGAKQNTEAFF. The chain carries TRBV21-1 and TRBJ1-1. TRBV21-1 is a documented pseudogene. This CDR3 has 15 residues.

This clonotype appeared a few times. The chain is built from TRBV5-1 and TRBJ2-5, with 11 positions matching TRBD2. Germline CDR1 and CDR2: SGHRS and YFSETQ. After removal of 7 bases from V and 3 bases from J, the junction contained 5 bases not matched to a gene. The CDR3 spans 14 residues. The CDR3 DNA reads as TGCGCCAGCGCCCCGGGACTAGCGGAAGAGACCCAGTACTTC. The encoded protein is CASAPGLAEETQYF.

This clonotype was seen more than once but under ten times. The chain employs TRBV18 and TRBJ1-2; 7 bases are a match to TRBD1. After removal of 3 bases from V and 6 bases from J, the junction contained 4 bases not matched to a gene. The germline CDR1 and CDR2 sequences are KGHSH and LQKENI. CDR3 length: 13 residues. Written as DNA, the CDR3 is TGTGCCAGCTCACCGGAAGGGGGCGATGGCTACACCTTC. It translates to CASSPEGGDGYTF.

This chain joins TRBV15 and TRBJ2-5; D is possibly TRBD1 or TRBD2 (5 bases each). The CDR3 extends over 13 amino acids. The germline CDR1 and CDR2 sequences are LNHNV and YYDKDF (reference sequence). The germline V and J ends were trimmed by 8 bases and 4 bases, with 14 bases remaining between them. The CDR3 nucleotides read TGTGCCACCGGGGACGGTGGCCGAGAGACCCAGTACTTC. Protein sequence: CATGDGGRETQYF.

The V call is TRBV9, the J call TRBJ2-7; possible D gene TRBD2, 6 bases. V was cut by 0 bases and J by 2 bases, with 12 bases left in between. The CDR3 is 15 amino acids. CDR1 SGDLS and CDR2 YYNGEE come from the germline V gene. The CDR3 DNA follows: TGTGCCAGCAGCGTAGATCCGGGACTGACCTACGAGCAGTACTTC. Protein: CASSVDPGLTYEQYF.